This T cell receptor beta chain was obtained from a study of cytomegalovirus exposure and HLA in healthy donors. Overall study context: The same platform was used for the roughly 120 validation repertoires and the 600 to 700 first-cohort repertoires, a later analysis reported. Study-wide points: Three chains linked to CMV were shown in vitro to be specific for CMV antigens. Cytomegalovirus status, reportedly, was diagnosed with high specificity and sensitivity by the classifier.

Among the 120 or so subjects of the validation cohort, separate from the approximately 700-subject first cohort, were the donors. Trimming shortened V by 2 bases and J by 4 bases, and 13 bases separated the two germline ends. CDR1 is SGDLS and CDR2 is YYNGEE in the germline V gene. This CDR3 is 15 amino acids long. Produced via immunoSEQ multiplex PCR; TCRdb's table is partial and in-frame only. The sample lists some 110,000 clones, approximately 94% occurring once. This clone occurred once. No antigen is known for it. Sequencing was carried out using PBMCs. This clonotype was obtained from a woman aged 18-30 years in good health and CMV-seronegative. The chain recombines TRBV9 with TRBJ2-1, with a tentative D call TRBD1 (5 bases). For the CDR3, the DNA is TGTGCCAGCAGCGTTCATGGGGCGGAGTACAATGAGCAGTTCTTC. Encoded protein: CASSVHGAEYNEQFF.